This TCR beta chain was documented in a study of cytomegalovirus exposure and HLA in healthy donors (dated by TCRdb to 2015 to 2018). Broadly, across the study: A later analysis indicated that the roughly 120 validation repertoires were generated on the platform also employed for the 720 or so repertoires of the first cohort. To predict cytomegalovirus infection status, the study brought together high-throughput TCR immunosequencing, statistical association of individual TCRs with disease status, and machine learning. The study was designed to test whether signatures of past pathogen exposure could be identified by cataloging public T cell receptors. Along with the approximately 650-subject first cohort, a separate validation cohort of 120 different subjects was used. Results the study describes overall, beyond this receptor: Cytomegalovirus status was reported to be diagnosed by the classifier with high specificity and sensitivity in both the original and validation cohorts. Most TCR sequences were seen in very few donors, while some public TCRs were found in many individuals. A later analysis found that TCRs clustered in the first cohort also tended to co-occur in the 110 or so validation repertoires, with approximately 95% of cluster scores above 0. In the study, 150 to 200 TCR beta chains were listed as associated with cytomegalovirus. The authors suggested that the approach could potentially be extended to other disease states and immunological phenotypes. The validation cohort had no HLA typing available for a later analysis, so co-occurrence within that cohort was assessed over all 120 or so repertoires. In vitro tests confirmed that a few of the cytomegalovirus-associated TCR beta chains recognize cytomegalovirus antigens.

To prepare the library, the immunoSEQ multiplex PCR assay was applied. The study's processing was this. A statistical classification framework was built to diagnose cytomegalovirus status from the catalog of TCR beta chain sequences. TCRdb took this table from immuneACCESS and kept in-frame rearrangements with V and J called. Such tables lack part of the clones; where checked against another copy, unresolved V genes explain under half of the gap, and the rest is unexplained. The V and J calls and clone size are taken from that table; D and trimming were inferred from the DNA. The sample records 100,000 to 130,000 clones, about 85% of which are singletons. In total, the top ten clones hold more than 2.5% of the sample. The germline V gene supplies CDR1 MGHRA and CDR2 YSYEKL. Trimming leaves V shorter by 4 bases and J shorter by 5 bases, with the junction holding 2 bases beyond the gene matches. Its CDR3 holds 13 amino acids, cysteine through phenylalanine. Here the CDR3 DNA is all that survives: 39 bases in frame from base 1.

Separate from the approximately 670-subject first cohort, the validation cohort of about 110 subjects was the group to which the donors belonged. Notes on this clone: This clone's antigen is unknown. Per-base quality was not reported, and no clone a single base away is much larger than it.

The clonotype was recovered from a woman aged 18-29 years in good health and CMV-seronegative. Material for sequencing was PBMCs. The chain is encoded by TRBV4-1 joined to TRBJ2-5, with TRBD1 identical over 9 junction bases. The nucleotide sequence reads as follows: TGCGCCAGCAGCCGCGGACAGGGGGAGACCCAGTACTTC. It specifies CASSRGQGETQYF.